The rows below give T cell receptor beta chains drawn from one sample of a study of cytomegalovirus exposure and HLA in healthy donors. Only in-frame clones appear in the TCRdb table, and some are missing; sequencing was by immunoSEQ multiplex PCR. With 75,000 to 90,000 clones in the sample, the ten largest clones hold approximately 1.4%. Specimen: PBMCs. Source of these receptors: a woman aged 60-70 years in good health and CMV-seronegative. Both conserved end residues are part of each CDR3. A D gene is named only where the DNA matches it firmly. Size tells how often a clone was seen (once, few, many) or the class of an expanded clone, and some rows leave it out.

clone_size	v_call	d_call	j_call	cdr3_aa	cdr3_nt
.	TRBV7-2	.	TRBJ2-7	CASSLDPSGREQYF	TGTGCCAGCAGCTTAGATCCGTCAGGGCGCGAGCAGTACTTC
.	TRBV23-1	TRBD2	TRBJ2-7	CASSQWEGMGEQYF	TGCGCCAGCAGTCAATGGGAGGGGATGGGGGAGCAGTACTTC
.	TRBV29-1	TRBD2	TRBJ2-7	CSAGLAGVYFSEQYF	TGCAGCGCCGGACTAGCGGGAGTTTACTTTTCCGAGCAGTACTTC
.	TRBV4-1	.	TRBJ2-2	CASSQEKGGIYTGELFF	TGCGCCAGCAGCCAAGAGAAAGGCGGGATATACACCGGGGAGCTGTTTTTT
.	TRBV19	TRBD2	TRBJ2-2	CASSIDRDGRGGELFF	TGTGCCAGTAGTATAGATCGTGACGGGAGGGGCGGGGAGCTGTTTTTT
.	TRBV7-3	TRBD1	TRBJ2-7	CASSLFLGQGYEQYF	TGTGCCAGCAGCTTATTTCTGGGACAGGGCTACGAGCAGTACTTC
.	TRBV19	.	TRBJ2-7	CASSMGGPYEQYF	TGTGCCAGTAGTATGGGGGGACCCTACGAGCAGTACTTC
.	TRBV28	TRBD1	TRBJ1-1	CASTPGQGNTEAFF	TGTGCCAGCACCCCGGGACAGGGGAACACTGAAGCTTTCTTT
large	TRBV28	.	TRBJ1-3	CASSSQGVGNTIYF	TGTGCCAGCAGTTCGCAGGGTGTCGGAAACACCATATATTTT
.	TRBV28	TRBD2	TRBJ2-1	CASSKIAGRVSEQFF	TGTGCCAGCTCGAAAATAGCGGGAAGGGTAAGTGAGCAGTTCTTC
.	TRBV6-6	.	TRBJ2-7	CASSYSRGIQYEQYF	TGTGCCAGCAGTTACTCTAGGGGAATCCAATACGAGCAGTACTTC
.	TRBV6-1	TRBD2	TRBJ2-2	CASKGGSHTGELFF	TGTGCCAGCAAGGGCGGGAGCCACACCGGGGAGCTGTTTTTT
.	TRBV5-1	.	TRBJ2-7	CASSGSRYEQYF	TGCGCCAGCAGCGGGAGCCGGTACGAGCAGTACTTC
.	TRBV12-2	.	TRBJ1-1	CASRSKHVGIRTEAFF	TGTGCAAGTCGCTCTAAACATGTCGGGATTAGAACTGAAGCTTTCTTT
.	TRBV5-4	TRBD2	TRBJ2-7	CASSLVGSGRARGYEQYF	TGTGCCAGCAGCTTGGTCGGTAGCGGGAGGGCCAGGGGCTACGAGCAGTACTTC
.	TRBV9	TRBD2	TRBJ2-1	CASGTSLADYNEQFF	TGTGCCAGCGGAACCTCACTAGCGGACTACAATGAGCAGTTCTTC
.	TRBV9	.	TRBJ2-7	CASSVGTIKSYEQYF	TGTGCCAGCAGCGTAGGCACAATAAAATCCTACGAGCAGTACTTC
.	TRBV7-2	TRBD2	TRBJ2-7	CASSPGLAGTSEQYF	TGTGCCAGCAGCCCCGGACTAGCGGGCACCTCCGAGCAGTACTTC
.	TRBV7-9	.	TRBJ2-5	CASTQQETQYF	TGTGCCAGCACCCAACAAGAGACCCAGTACTTC
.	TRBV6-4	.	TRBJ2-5	CASSATGAETQYF	TGTGCCAGCAGCGCGACTGGGGCTGAGACCCAGTACTTC
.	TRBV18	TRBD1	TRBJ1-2	CASSPPAQGQGYTF	TGTGCCAGCTCACCACCGGCGCAGGGACAGGGCTACACCTTC
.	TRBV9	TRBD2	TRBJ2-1	CASSVKLAGDGFYNEQFF	TGTGCCAGCAGCGTCAAACTAGCGGGAGACGGTTTCTACAATGAGCAGTTCTTC
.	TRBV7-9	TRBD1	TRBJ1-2	CASTDTMRGPYGYTF	TGTGCCAGCACCGACACGATGAGGGGGCCCTATGGCTACACCTTC
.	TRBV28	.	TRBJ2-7	CASSTPGTYEQYF	TGTGCCAGCAGTACTCCAGGCACCTACGAGCAGTACTTC
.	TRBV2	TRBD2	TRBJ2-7	CASSGGISGFF	TGTGCCAGCAGTGGTGGTATTAGCGGGTTCTTC
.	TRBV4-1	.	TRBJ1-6	CASSQDTRTYNSPLHF	TGCGCCAGCAGCCAAGATACCAGAACCTATAATTCACCCCTCCACTTT